This T cell receptor (beta chain) was captured by sequencing in a study of PD-1 blockade in classical Hodgkin lymphoma (dated by TCRdb to about 2020). For context, the study as a whole: Nivolumab dosing was 3 mg/kg intravenously every 2 weeks, continuing until either disease progression or unacceptable toxicity. To define a peripheral blood immune signature of response to PD-1 blockade in classical Hodgkin lymphoma, the study combined TCR beta sequencing with CyTOF. Summary of the overall study and its limitations: Baseline TCR diversity was reported to be lower in newly diagnosed patients than in healthy donors and to be lower still in relapsed/refractory patients. Trial patients with a complete response had baseline diversity similar to that of newly diagnosed patients, while partial responders and progressors had significantly lower diversity. Lower diversity was observed in patients in whom nivolumab was started less than 1 year after ASCT, and these patients were excluded from later analyses so that confounding by immune reconstitution would be avoided. By C4D1, a significant rise was seen in CD4+ TCR diversity but not in CD8+ TCR diversity (p=0.0027 vs p=0.16), and the rise was most apparent among complete responders (p=0.02). The study covered only a single clinical trial cohort, and the causes of the repertoire differences, possibly disease activity or prior therapy, were still not defined.

The time point label corresponds to: cycle 4 day 1 (C4D1), after about 6 weeks of nivolumab. All trial patients had relapsed after autologous stem cell transplantation, with cohorts A, B and C differing in prior brentuximab vedotin exposure. CD4+ T cells were purified from thawed PBMCs by magnetic negative selection with a Miltenyi CD4+ T cell isolation kit. The trial cohort included 45 to 65 patients with relapsed/refractory classical Hodgkin lymphoma, and each patient had a best overall response of complete response, partial response or progressive disease. In the multi-cohort phase II CheckMate 205 trial, trial patients received single-agent nivolumab. An independent review committee assessed best overall response by applying the 2007 International Working Group response criteria. Trial PBMCs were collected just before the start of nivolumab (C1D1) and during therapy at cycle 2 day 1 and cycle 4 day 1. Peripheral blood was collected in 8 mL Vacutainer Cell Preparation Tubes, from which PBMCs were isolated by centrifugation and then cryopreserved. Purified CD4+ and CD8+ fractions were prepared only for cases where an additional PBMC sample was available. Magnetically labelled cells were removed on LS columns in a quadroMACS separator, and the flow-through was collected as the purified fraction.

The Qiagen DNeasy kit was used to extract genomic DNA from unsorted PBMCs and from the negatively selected CD4+ and CD8+ fractions. Amplification of TCR beta CDR3 regions was done by immunoSEQ multiplex PCR with primers that anneal to V and J segments. Amplification bias was minimized using a synthetic immune receptor repertoire, and residual bias was removed computationally after sequencing. On the authors' methods: Repertoire diversity was quantified as the Shannon entropy index using custom Python scripts. Unsorted, CD4+ and CD8+ repertoires were analyzed separately, except in combined analyses where CD4+ and CD8+ sequences were merged in silico. Clonal expansion was defined as a frequency increase of at least 2-fold after treatment compared with C1D1, and clones undetected at baseline were assigned a pseudocount of 0.5. Clones with 0 or 1 copy at C1D1 were classified as singleton clones, and clones with 2 or more copies were classified as non-singleton clones. By matching protein sequences in sorted samples from the same patient, clones expanded in unsorted samples were annotated as CD4+, CD8+ or unknown. Wilcoxon tests were applied to paired samples to test diversity changes from C1D1 to C4D1. TCRdb stores this immuneACCESS table with in-frame sequences only. Part of the clones is absent; in the studies checked, under half of the shortfall reflects unresolved V genes, and no reason is known for the rest. Clone size and V and J calls were adopted from that table, with D and trimming inferred from the DNA. Within this sample are 25,000 to 35,000 clones, with about 86% of them counted one time only. The ten largest clones take up approximately 0.82% of the sample.

A note on this clone: There is no known antigen for this receptor. The input lacks base qualities; no much larger clone sits a single base away.

V is pared back by 4 bases and J by 6 bases, with 14 bases lying between the germline termini. Counted from cysteine to phenylalanine, this CDR3 has 14 amino acids. CDR3 DNA only is kept here, 42 bases in frame from base 1. In the germline V gene, CDR1 corresponds to SGDLS and CDR2 to YYNGEE. The rearranged segments are TRBV9 and TRBJ1-5; no D gene is confidently identified. Sample: CD4+ T cells from blood, taken before the fourth cycle of nivolumab. The sequence was obtained from a human donor with classical Hodgkin lymphoma. The CDR3 reads CASSTRDHGQPQHF. The DNA reads as follows: TGTGCCAGCAGCACCCGAGACCATGGTCAGCCCCAGCATTTT.